This T cell receptor beta chain stems from a study of T cells after yellow fever vaccination. Study-wide results and limits: Highly abundant clonotypes carried over from the bulk population could end up in FACS-sorted repertoires as contaminants. Post-booster samples contained most primary-vaccination clones (nearly 98% CD4, about 87% CD8). The study found a weaker secondary response that peaked faster, day 5 versus 15.

5'RACE template switching produced TCR cDNA carrying a universal primer site and UMIs. TCRdb re-derived calls from the 5' RACE reads in MiXCR, one entry per CDR3 protein. The sample contains a few hundred thousand distinct CDR3 sequences, roughly 6.8% of which appear only once. This clonotype was seen a few times. Antigen unknown. V was clipped by 2 bases and J by 4 bases, with 2 bases between them. Germline CDR1 is KGHDR and CDR2 is SFDVKD. The CDR3 sequence is 12 residues long. The sample consisted of PBMCs, taken about 41 days after the first yellow fever vaccination. The rearrangement uses TRBV24-1 and TRBJ1-5, with D hard to call. The receptor was isolated from a man younger than 35 who received the YFV17D yellow fever vaccine. The CDR3 DNA reads TGTGCCACCAGTGATTGGAATCAGCCCCAGCATTTT. This encodes CATSDWNQPQHF.